These T cell receptor beta chains were read from a single sample in a study of T cell responses to AZD1222 COVID-19 vaccine. TCRdb's copy holds only in-frame clones and misses some; the assay was immunoSEQ multiplex PCR. Among approximately 180,000 clones listed, about 90% were seen once. The sequences come from peripheral blood, collected 28 days after the second dose of the MenACWY control vaccine. Receptor source: an adult who received the MenACWY meningococcal vaccine as a control. Each CDR3 is given with its conserved first and last residue. Each record gives: D gene, clone size, V gene, J gene, CDR3 protein, CDR3 DNA. A D gene is named only where the DNA matches it firmly. Clone size, where shown, is once, few, many, or a class for clones that have expanded.

>.|few|TRBV19|TRBJ2-2
CASSIGLANTGELFF
TGTGCCAGTAGTATTGGGTTAGCGAACACCGGGGAGCTGTTTTTT
>TRBD2|.|TRBV12-5|TRBJ2-3
CASGLVISGLAGTDTQYF
TGTGCTAGTGGTTTGGTAATATCGGGACTAGCGGGAACAGATACGCAGTATTTT
>.|once|TRBV29-1|TRBJ2-1
CSVLRGEGNEQFF
TGCAGCGTTTTAAGGGGCGAGGGCAATGAGCAGTTCTTC
>.|.|TRBV9|TRBJ1-2
CASSLAGALNYGYTF
TGTGCCAGCAGCCTAGCCGGGGCCCTTAACTATGGCTACACCTTC
>TRBD1|.|TRBV3-1/TRBV3-2|TRBJ1-2
CASSPRTGGGYGYTF
TGTGCCAGCAGCCCTCGGACAGGGGGCGGCTATGGCTACACCTTC
>.|.|TRBV11-3|TRBJ2-3
CASSLGRGRERGTDTQYF
TGTGCCAGCAGCTTAGGCAGGGGACGGGAGAGAGGCACAGATACGCAGTATTTT
>.|.|TRBV4-2|TRBJ2-1
CASSFPSDEQFF
TGTGCCAGCAGCTTCCCTAGCGATGAGCAGTTCTTC
>TRBD2|.|TRBV5-4|TRBJ2-3
CASSPSSGSTDTQYF
TGTGCCAGCAGCCCGTCTAGCGGATCCACAGATACGCAGTATTTT
>.|.|TRBV3-1/TRBV3-2|TRBJ1-2
CASSVVGGANRWVYGYTF
TGTGCCAGCAGCGTGGTGGGTGGAGCAAACCGATGGGTTTATGGCTACACCTTC
>.|.|TRBV5-4|TRBJ2-7
CASSLSGGTREQYF
TGTGCCAGCAGCTTAAGTGGCGGGACCCGGGAGCAGTACTTC
>TRBD1|.|TRBV19|TRBJ1-2
CASSSSGQPLGLYGYTF
TGTGCCAGTAGTTCGTCGGGACAGCCGCTGGGTCTATATGGCTACACCTTC
>.|.|TRBV19|TRBJ2-2
CATTDGVYTGELFF
TGTGCCACTACGGACGGAGTATACACCGGGGAGCTGTTTTTT
>.|.|TRBV29-1|TRBJ2-7
CSVVGQISSRTSSYEQYF
TGCAGCGTTGTGGGTCAGATTTCCTCCCGAACGAGCTCCTACGAGCAGTACTTC
>.|.|TRBV5-6|TRBJ1-2
CASTPGNHGYTF
TGTGCCAGCACCCCAGGGAACCATGGCTACACCTTC
>.|.|TRBV27|TRBJ2-5
CASSSGTAIYQETQYF
TGTGCCAGCAGTTCCGGGACTGCAATCTATCAAGAGACCCAGTACTTC
>TRBD1|.|TRBV30|TRBJ1-5
CAWNTGVGQPQHF
TGTGCCTGGAACACAGGGGTGGGTCAGCCCCAGCATTTT
>.|.|TRBV7-2|TRBJ1-1
CASSLGSSRDTEAFF
TGTGCCAGCAGCTTAGGGTCCTCCAGGGACACTGAAGCTTTCTTT
>TRBD1|once|TRBV19|TRBJ1-5
CASHEAWDSRRPQHF
TGTGCCAGCCACGAAGCCTGGGACAGCCGCCGGCCCCAGCATTTT